This T cell receptor beta chain derives from a study of identical twins. General study findings and limits: Beta clonotypes that were abundant in cord blood contained fewer insertions, a pattern absent from memory repertoires.

This clonotype has more than one count but fewer than ten. Its target is not known. A universal primer site was added by template switching, and unique molecular identifiers were carried by the cDNA. Via MiXCR, TCRdb re-called the 5' RACE reads, giving one row per CDR3 protein. The sample has about 570,000 distinct CDR3 sequences, over 8.5% seen once. The CDR3 consists of 12 residues. V was shortened by 5 bases and J by 2 bases, with 10 bases between the two germline ends. Per the germline V gene, CDR1 is GTSNPN and CDR2 is SVGIG (reference sequence). This sample was also put to use in a study of yellow fever vaccine responses in identical twins.

The sample consisted of PBMCs. The sequence was obtained from a woman aged 18-29 years in good health. V gene TRBV30 combines with J gene TRBJ2-7; tentatively, D is TRBD2 (5 bases). The CDR3 loop reads CAWGRGTYEQYF. CDR3 sequence (DNA): TGTGCCTGGGGCAGAGGGACCTACGAGCAGTACTTC. The full variable domain, completed using reference TRBV30 and TRBJ2-7, is SQTIHQWPATLVQPVGSPLSLECTVEGTSNPNLYWYRQAAGRGLQLLFYSVGIGQISSEVPQNLSASRPQDRQFILSSKKLLLSDSGFYLCAWGRGTYEQYFGPGTRLTVT.